These T cell receptor beta chains were read from a single sample in a study of T cell responses to AZD1222 COVID-19 vaccine. Here immunoSEQ multiplex PCR was the method, and the copy in TCRdb shows in-frame clones only, minus some. The sample has 150,000 to 200,000 clones, approximately 86% seen once. Material: peripheral blood, obtained 28 days after the second AZD1222 dose. The receptors derive from an adult who received the AZD1222 COVID-19 vaccine. CDR3s include the opening cysteine and the closing phenylalanine or tryptophan. Each record gives: J gene, clone size, V gene, D gene, CDR3 DNA, CDR3 protein. D genes are given only for firm matches. Only some rows state a clone size, as once, few, many or a class for expanded clones.

TRBJ2-7	-	TRBV19	-	TGTGCCAGTAGCCCCCAGGCAGGAGTCTACGAGCAGTACTTC	CASSPQAGVYEQYF
TRBJ2-5	-	TRBV5-1	-	TGCGCCAGCAGCCTTCCCGGGGGCGGGGCCCAGTACTTC	CASSLPGGGAQYF
TRBJ2-3	-	TRBV9	-	TGTGCCAGCAGCGTAGGGCCGGCTAATACGCAGTATTTT	CASSVGPANTQYF
TRBJ1-2	-	TRBV2	TRBD1	TGTGCCAGCAGTGAGGGACAGGCAAACTATGGCTACACCTTC	CASSEGQANYGYTF
TRBJ2-1	-	TRBV9	-	TGTGCCAGCAGCGTAGCAATAAATACTAGAACCTACAATGAGCAGTTCTTC	CASSVAINTRTYNEQFF
TRBJ1-3	-	TRBV3-1/TRBV3-2	TRBD1	TGTGCCAGCAGCTGGGACAGCTCTGGAAACACCATATATTTT	CASSWDSSGNTIYF
TRBJ2-1	once	TRBV11-2	TRBD1	TGTGCCAGCAGCCTTCTCCGGACGGGACAGGGGGTGGGTGAGCAGTTCTTC	CASSLLRTGQGVGEQFF
TRBJ2-1	once	TRBV5-6	-	TGTGCCAGCAGCTTGGGAGGGTTTTTATTCAATGAGCAGTTCTTC	CASSLGGFLFNEQFF
TRBJ2-7	-	TRBV23-1	TRBD2	TGCGCCAGCAGTCAACCCTTCCTAGCGGGGAGCCCCTACGAGCAGTACTTC	CASSQPFLAGSPYEQYF
TRBJ2-2	-	TRBV7-7	-	TGTGCTAGCAGCGCCTACAGTACGGGGACCGGGGAGCTGTTTTTT	CASSAYSTGTGELFF
TRBJ2-7	-	TRBV18	-	TGTGCCAGCTCACCTTCGACAGGAGCCTACGAGCAGTACTTC	CASSPSTGAYEQYF
TRBJ2-6	once	TRBV6-5	TRBD1	TGTGCCAGCACCTTTACAGGGGTCGGGGCCAACGTCCTGACTTTC	CASTFTGVGANVLTF
TRBJ1-1	-	TRBV30	-	TGTGCCTGGGACCGGGGCCCGAACACTGAAGCTTTCTTT	CAWDRGPNTEAFF
TRBJ1-5	-	TRBV30	-	TGTGCCTGTGGACCTAACAATCAGCCCCAGCATTTT	CACGPNNQPQHF
TRBJ2-5	-	TRBV7-2	-	TGTGCCAGCAGCTTATACCCGCCAGATTTTGAGACCCAGTACTTC	CASSLYPPDFETQYF